This T cell receptor (beta chain) was recovered during a study of PD-1 blockade in classical Hodgkin lymphoma. Study-level findings and limits: Unlike CD8+ TCR diversity, which did not rise significantly by C4D1, CD4+ TCR diversity did. Newly diagnosed patients were reported to exhibit reduced baseline TCR diversity relative to healthy donors.

Of note for this clone: What it binds is not known.

Method: immunoSEQ multiplex PCR; TCRdb's copy keeps in-frame clones and lacks some. The profile covers around 40,000 clones, with just under 80% appearing a single time and under 15% taken by the ten largest. Germline V lookup: CDR1 GTSNPN, CDR2 SVGIG (reference sequence). The CDR3 runs to 12 residues. Trimming left V 0 bases short and J 6 bases short, with 9 bases between. Relapse after autologous stem cell transplantation occurred in every patient, and brentuximab vedotin exposure varied. The sequence was obtained from a human donor with classical Hodgkin lymphoma. The sequencing used peripheral blood mononuclear cells (PBMCs), collected at baseline. The chain employs TRBV30 and TRBJ2-7; D ambiguous. CDR3 in DNA: TGTGCCTGGAGTGTACTTACGGTCGAGCAGTACTTC. Translation gives CAWSVLTVEQYF.